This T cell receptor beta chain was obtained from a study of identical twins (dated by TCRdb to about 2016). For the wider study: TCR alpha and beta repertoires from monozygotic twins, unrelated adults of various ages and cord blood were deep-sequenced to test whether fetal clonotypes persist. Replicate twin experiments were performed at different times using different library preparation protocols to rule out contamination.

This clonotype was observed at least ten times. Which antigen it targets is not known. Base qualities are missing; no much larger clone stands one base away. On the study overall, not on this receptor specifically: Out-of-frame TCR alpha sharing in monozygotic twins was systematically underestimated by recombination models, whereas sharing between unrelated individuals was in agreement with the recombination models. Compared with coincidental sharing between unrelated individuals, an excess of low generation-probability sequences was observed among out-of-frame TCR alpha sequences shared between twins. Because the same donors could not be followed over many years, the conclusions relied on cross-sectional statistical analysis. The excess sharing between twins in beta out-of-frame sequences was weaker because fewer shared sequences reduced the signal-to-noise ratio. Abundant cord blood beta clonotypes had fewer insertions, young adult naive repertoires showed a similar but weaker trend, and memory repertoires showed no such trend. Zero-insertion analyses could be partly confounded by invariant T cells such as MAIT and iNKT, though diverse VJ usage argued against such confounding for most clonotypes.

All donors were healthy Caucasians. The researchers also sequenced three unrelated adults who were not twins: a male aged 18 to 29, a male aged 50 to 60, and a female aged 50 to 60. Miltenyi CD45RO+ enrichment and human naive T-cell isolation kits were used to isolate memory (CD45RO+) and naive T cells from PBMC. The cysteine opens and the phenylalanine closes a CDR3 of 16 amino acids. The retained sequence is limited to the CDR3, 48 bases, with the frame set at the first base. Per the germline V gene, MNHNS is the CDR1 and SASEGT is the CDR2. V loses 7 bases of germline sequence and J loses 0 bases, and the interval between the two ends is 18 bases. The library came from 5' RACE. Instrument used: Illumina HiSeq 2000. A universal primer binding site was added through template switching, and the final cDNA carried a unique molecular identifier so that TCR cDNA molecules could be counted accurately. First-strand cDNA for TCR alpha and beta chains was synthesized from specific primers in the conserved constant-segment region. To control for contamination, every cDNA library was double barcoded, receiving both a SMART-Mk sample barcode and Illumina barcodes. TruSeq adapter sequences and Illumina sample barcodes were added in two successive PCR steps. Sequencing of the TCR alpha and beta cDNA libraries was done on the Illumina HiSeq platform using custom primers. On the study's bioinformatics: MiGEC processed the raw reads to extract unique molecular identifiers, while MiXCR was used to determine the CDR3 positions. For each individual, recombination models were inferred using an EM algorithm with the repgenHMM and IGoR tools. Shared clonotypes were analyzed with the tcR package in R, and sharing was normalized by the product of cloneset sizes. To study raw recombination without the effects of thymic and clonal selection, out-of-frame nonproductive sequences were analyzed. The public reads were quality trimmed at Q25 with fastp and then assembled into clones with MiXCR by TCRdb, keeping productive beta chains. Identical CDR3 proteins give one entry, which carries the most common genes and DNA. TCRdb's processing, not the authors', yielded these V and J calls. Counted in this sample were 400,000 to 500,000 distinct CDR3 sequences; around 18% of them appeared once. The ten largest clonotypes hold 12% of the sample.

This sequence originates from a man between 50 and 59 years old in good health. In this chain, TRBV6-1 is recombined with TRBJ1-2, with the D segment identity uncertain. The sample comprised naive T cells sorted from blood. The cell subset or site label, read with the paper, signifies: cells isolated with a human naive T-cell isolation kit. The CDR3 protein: CASNIGQLPANYGYTF. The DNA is TGTGCCAGCAACATAGGTCAACTTCCAGCTAACTATGGCTACACCTTC.